Sequencing of this T cell receptor beta chain was carried out in a study of neurological immune-mediated disorders. The overall study: Within the group of 34 multiple sclerosis patients, some 31 were relapsing-remitting, while 3 were secondary progressive.

The cDNA was produced through 5'RACE with 10-nucleotide random UMIs. TCRdb reprocessed the 5' RACE reads via MiXCR and lists one record per CDR3 protein. Altogether around 46,000 distinct CDR3 sequences are present, just under 4.5% being singletons, with the ten largest covering around 6%. The sample holds many counts of this clonotype. The unsorted libraries were produced from 2 million PBMCs held at -80 C. CDR3 length: 15 residues. The germline V gene has CDR1 DFQATT and CDR2 SNEGSKA (reference sequence). V dropped 3 bases and J dropped 2 bases, with 15 bases sitting between them. The sample was PBMCs. The chain couples TRBV20-1 to TRBJ2-3; D remains unclear. The sequence was obtained from a woman aged 55 to 70 with multiple sclerosis. CDR3 in amino acids: CSASDRVSYTDTQYF. As DNA, the CDR3 is TGCAGTGCTAGTGACCGGGTCTCTTACACAGATACGCAGTATTTT.